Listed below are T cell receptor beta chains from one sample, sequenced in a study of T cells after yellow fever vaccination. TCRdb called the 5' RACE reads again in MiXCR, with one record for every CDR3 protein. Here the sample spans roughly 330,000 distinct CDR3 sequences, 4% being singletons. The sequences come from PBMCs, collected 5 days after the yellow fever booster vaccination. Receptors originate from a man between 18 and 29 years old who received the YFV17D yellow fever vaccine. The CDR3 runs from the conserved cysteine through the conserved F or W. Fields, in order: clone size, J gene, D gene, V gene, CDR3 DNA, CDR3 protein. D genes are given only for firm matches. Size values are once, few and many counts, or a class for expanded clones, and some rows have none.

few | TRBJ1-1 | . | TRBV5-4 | TGTGCCAGCAGTGGGGGCATAGCGGCTGAAGCTTTCTTT | CASSGGIAAEAFF
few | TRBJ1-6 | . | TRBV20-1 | TGCAGTGCTAGAGATCCCGCGACAGGTTCACCCCTCCACTTT | CSARDPATGSPLHF
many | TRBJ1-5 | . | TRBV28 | TGTGCCAGCCTCCTTTCGTACCGGGTCTTTAATCAGCCCCAGCATTTT | CASLLSYRVFNQPQHF
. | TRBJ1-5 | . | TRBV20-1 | TGCAGTGCTAGCCTAGGCATTGGCAATCAGCCCCAGCATTTT | CSASLGIGNQPQHF
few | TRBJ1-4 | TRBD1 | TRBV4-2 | TGTGCCAGCAGCCAAGACCCCTCCGGACAGGGAGAAAAACTGTTTTTT | CASSQDPSGQGEKLFF
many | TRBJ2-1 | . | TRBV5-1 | TGCGCCAGCAGCTTGGCCCCAAGGGGCAATGAGCAGTTCTTC | CASSLAPRGNEQFF
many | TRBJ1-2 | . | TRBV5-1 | TGCGCCAGCAGCTTGGTGACAGGCGGGGATGGCTACACCTTC | CASSLVTGGDGYTF
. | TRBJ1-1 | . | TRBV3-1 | TGTGCCAGCAGCCAAGGACGGATATACACTGAAGCTTTCTTT | CASSQGRIYTEAFF
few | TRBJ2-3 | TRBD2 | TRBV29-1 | TGCAGCGTACCCCCGGGACTAGGAAAGGATACGCAGTATTTT | CSVPPGLGKDTQYF
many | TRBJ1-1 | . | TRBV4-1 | TGCGCCAGCAGCCAACCCACCGGGGAAACTGAAGCTTTCTTT | CASSQPTGETEAFF
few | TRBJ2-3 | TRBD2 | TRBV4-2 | TGTGCCAGCAGCCCCCGGACTAGCGGGGTTGTAACAGATACGCAGTATTTT | CASSPRTSGVVTDTQYF
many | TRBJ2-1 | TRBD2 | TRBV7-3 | TGTGCCAGCAGCCCGTTAGCGGGGGGGCTCAATGAGCAGTTCTTC | CASSPLAGGLNEQFF
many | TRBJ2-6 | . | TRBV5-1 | TGCGCCAGCAGCTTAGGTCCTTCTGGGGCCAACGTCCTGACTTTC | CASSLGPSGANVLTF
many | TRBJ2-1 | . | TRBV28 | TGTGCCAGCAGTCTGAGGTGGGATGAGCAGTTCTTC | CASSLRWDEQFF
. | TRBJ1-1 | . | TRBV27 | TGTGCCAGCAGTTTATTACAGGAAAACACTGAAGCTTTCTTT | CASSLLQENTEAFF
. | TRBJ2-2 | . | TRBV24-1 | TGTGCCACCAGTGATCCCGGAAGGAACACCGGGGAGCTGTTTTTT | CATSDPGRNTGELFF
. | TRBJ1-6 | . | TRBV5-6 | TGTGCCAGCAGCTTGTTCGGGTACAGGTCCGATAATTCACCCCTCCACTTT | CASSLFGYRSDNSPLHF
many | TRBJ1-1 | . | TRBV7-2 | TGTGCCAGCAGCCAACACAGGGCAGAAGCTTTCTTT | CASSQHRAEAFF
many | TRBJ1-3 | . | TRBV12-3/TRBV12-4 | TGTGCCAGCAGTTTAGTAGGGCGCAGCTCTGGAAACACCATATATTTT | CASSLVGRSSGNTIYF
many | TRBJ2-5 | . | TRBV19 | TGTGCCAGTAGTATAGGGACTACCCCTGAGACCCAGTACTTC | CASSIGTTPETQYF
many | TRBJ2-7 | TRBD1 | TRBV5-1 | TGCGCCAGCAGCGCCGTACCCGGGACAGGCGGGGTGGAGCAGTACTTC | CASSAVPGTGGVEQYF
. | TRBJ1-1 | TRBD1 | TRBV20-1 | TGCAGTGCTAGAGATCGGGGGGCTCCGGACAGGATGAACACTGAAGCTTTCTTT | CSARDRGAPDRMNTEAFF
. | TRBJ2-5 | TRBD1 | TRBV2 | TGTGCCAGCAACAAGCAGGGGGTCCGGGAGACCCAGTACTTC | CASNKQGVRETQYF
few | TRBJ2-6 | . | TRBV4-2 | TGTGCCAGCAGCCAAGATCTGTTCTCTGGGGCCAACGTCCTGACTTTC | CASSQDLFSGANVLTF
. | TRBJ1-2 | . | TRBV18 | TGTGCCAGCTCACCGACACAGGGAGGGAACTATGGCTACACCTTC | CASSPTQGGNYGYTF
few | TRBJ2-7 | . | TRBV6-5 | TGTGCCAGCAGTCTCAGGGGGACTGACGTCTACGAGCAGTACTTC | CASSLRGTDVYEQYF
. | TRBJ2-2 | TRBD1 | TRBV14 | TGTGCCAGCAGCCTGCAGGACAGGGCCGTCACCGGGGAGCTGTTTTTT | CASSLQDRAVTGELFF
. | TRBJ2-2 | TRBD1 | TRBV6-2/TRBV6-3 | TGTGCCAGCCGGGTTCGTTGGACAGGGGACACCGGGGAGCTGTTTTTT | CASRVRWTGDTGELFF
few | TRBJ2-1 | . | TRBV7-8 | TGTGCCAGCAGCTTCCTGCCAGGGTCCTACAATGAGCAGTTCTTC | CASSFLPGSYNEQFF
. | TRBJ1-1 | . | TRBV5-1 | TGCGCCAGCAGCACCGAGGGTGGGGGCTCTGAAGCTTTCTTT | CASSTEGGGSEAFF
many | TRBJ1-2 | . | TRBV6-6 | TGTGCCAGCAGCGAACAGGGTCGGGATGGCTACACCTTC | CASSEQGRDGYTF
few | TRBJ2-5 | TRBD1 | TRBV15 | TGTGCCACCAGCAAGACAGGGGGCGTAAAGACCCAGTACTTC | CATSKTGGVKTQYF
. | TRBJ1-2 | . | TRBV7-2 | TGTGCCAGCAGCGCAAGCAAGGAAATAGCTGGCTACACCTTC | CASSASKEIAGYTF
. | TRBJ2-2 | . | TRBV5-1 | TGCGCCAGCAGCTTCACAGGGCGGGACACCGGGGAGCTGTTTTTT | CASSFTGRDTGELFF
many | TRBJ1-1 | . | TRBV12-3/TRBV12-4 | TGTGCCAGCAGTCAGCGCTATTACACTGAAGCTTTCTTT | CASSQRYYTEAFF
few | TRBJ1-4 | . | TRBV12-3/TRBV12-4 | TGTGCCAGCAGACGTGACACGGGAACTAATGAAAAACTGTTTTTT | CASRRDTGTNEKLFF
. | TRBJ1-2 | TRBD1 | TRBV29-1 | TGCAGCGTGACCCAAGACAGGGGGCAAGATGGCTACACCTTC | CSVTQDRGQDGYTF
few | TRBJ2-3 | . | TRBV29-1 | TGCAGCGTTAGGGGTCAGCGTACAGATACGCAGTATTTT | CSVRGQRTDTQYF
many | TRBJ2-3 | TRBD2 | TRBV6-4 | TGTGCCAGCAGTGCAACTAGCGGGGGCACAGATACGCAGTATTTT | CASSATSGGTDTQYF
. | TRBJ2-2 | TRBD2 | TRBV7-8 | TGTGCCAGCAGCACGACTAGCGGGGGGACGAACACCGGGGAGCTGTTTTTT | CASSTTSGGTNTGELFF
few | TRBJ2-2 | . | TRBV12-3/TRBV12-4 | TGTGCCAGCAGTTTATGGCTGGGATCCGAGGGGACCGGGGAGCTGTTTTTT | CASSLWLGSEGTGELFF
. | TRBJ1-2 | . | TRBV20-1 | TGCAGTGCTGGAGCGAGAACAGGGTCCTATGGCTACACCTTC | CSAGARTGSYGYTF
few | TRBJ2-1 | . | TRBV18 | TGTGCCAGCTCACCACGGGAAGGGAATGAGCAGTTCTTC | CASSPREGNEQFF
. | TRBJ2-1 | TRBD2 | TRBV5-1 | TGCGCCAGCAGCTCACTGGTCCGAGCGGGGCGCTCCTACAATGAGCAGTTCTTC | CASSSLVRAGRSYNEQFF
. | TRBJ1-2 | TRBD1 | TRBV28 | TGTGCCAGCAGTCCTGGGACAGGGCCGGAATATGGCTACACCTTC | CASSPGTGPEYGYTF
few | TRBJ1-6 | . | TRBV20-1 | TGCAGTGCGGGCCAGGGCGAAGGTTCACCCCTCCACTTT | CSAGQGEGSPLHF